This T cell receptor (beta chain) was documented in a study of cytomegalovirus exposure and HLA in healthy donors. Study-wide results and limits: The productive fraction for most TCR beta V segments was about 87% or about 30% in an earlier analysis. The authors later found most CMV-associated TCR beta chains appeared HLA-restricted.

Germline CDR1 reads LGHNA; CDR2 reads YSLEER. The length of the CDR3 is 18 residues. Trimming at V came to 3 bases and at J to 2 bases, leaving 11 bases not matched to a gene. The PCR had 60 Vbeta and 13 Jbeta primers. Authors' data handling: Later, tens of millions of unique TCR beta chains were counted in an analysis, and roughly 11 million of them were shared. Profiling relied on immunoSEQ multiplex PCR, and the TCRdb table lists in-frame clones only, not all of them. V, J and clone size are those of that table, while D and trimming were read from the DNA. The top ten clones hold 4.4% of a sample with about 200,000 clones, less than 80% of them seen once. Turning to this clone: The antigen remains undetermined.

Input material: PBMCs. The J gene is TRBJ2-2, the V gene TRBV4-3; 8 bases fit TRBD1. The TCR sequence derives from a woman aged 25 to 39 in good health and CMV-seropositive. CDR3 amino acids: CASSHKRPGGPNTGELFF. The DNA of the CDR3 is TGCGCCAGCAGCCATAAAAGGCCAGGGGGCCCAAACACCGGGGAGCTGTTTTTT.